This T cell receptor beta chain was sequenced for a study of molecular identifiers for immune sequencing clone quantification. About the research overall: In replicates, the authors split RNA from approximately 20,000 or 98,000 naive CD8 cells five ways and sequenced four.

Generation of bulk TCR libraries relied on previously described methods and listed TCR primers. Each CDR3 protein gets one entry after TCRdb re-called the PCR reads with MiXCR. The repertoire includes under 650,000 distinct CDR3 sequences, around 20% of them detected once, and roughly 0.9% sits in the top ten. This clonotype was seen ten or more times. This receptor was identified in a human donor in good health. Some libraries in this study had Jurkat cell RNA spiked in. The sequencing sample was made of naive CD8+ T cells from blood, with Jurkat cell RNA spiked in. Subset in this sample: FACS-sorted CD8+CD4-CCR7+CD45RA+ naive T cells.

The DNA of the CDR3 is TGCGCCAGCAGCCAAGATTCGCCTAGCGGGAGCTTAACAGATACGCAGTATTTT. This codes for CASSQDSPSGSLTDTQYF. This chain joins TRBV4-3 and TRBJ2-3; 10 bases agree with TRBD2. The germline CDR1 and CDR2 sequences are LGHNA and YSLEER. Losses at the gene ends were 0 bases for V and 3 bases for J; bases not matched to a gene: 9. The CDR3 is made up of 18 amino acids.